This TCR beta chain was identified during a study of tumor and adjacent non-tumor tissue in lung cancer. Across the whole study: The cohort had 12 adenocarcinoma, 2 squamous cell and 1 small cell patients. Aged about 30 to 76 years, patients included roughly ten men and 4 or 5 women with stage I to III disease.

As for this clonotype: Its antigen is still unknown. Compared with germline, one end of the junction differs, possibly owing to a read error.

A modified ARM-PCR protocol with three rounds of nested PCR amplified TCRbeta. TCRdb itself ran the multiplex PCR reads through MiXCR, one entry per CDR3 protein. The sample lists 80,000 to 130,000 distinct CDR3 sequences; roughly two thirds were seen once. This CDR3 has 15 residues. Germline V gene sequence: CDR1 DFQATT, CDR2 SNEGSKA (reference sequence). No cell sorting was done before RNA was extracted from the tissue. More than 3 cm separated this lung sample from the edge of the tumor. Broader study findings: In normal lung, the top 100 clones were significantly more dominant than in tumor. TCR diversity was significantly greater in tumor than normal lung tissue.

This clonotype was obtained from a man aged 25 to 45 with non-small cell lung cancer. V and J are TRBV20-1 and TRBJ1-2, with 9 bases fitting TRBD1. The sequencing input was distant non-tumor lung tissue. This CDR3 is CSVRGRTGENYGYTF. DNA of the CDR3: TGCAGTGTTAGGGGTAGGACAGGGGAAAACTATGGTTACACCTTC.